This T cell receptor beta chain came from a study of cytomegalovirus exposure and HLA in healthy donors (dated by TCRdb to about 2017). In the study overall: In an earlier analysis of under 750 of the donors, 276 Gb of sequence data and some 100 million unique TCR beta sequences from about 179 million T cells were reported. An earlier analysis of several hundred of the donors used high-throughput TCR beta sequencing to judge whether each TCR beta V gene segment behaved as functional or pseudogenic. To predict cytomegalovirus infection status, the study brought together high-throughput TCR immunosequencing, statistical association of individual TCRs with disease status, and machine learning. Both class I and class II loci were covered by HLA typing, at four-digit resolution. All discovery cohort repertoires had been generated on a single sequencing platform. Along with the 666-subject first cohort, a separate validation cohort of about 110 different subjects was used. Of the 300 to 450 genotyped donors, approximately 80% fell in the genetic ancestry cluster associated with self-reported Caucasian donors. In a later analysis, previously published TCR beta repertoires from 550 to 750 donors were re-analyzed and high-resolution HLA genotyping was added so that TCR occurrence patterns could be studied. Donor age, sex, ethnicity and CMV serostatus were compiled together with the repertoire data. An early release covering 550 to 700 HLA-typed donors comprised approximately 290 gigabases of sequencing data and around 85 million unique TCR sequences. On average, over 200,000 unique TCR beta nucleotide sequences were sequenced per donor among 398 genotyped donors of the cohort, with roughly 18% of those sequences being non-productive. The study used immunosequencing to profile the T cell repertoires of several hundred subjects and linked those repertoires to cytomegalovirus serostatus. Rather than drawing on any new phenotypic data, the later analysis identified candidate immune exposures from TCR beta sequences and the way those sequences occurred across donors. The study was designed to test whether signatures of past pathogen exposure could be identified by cataloging public T cell receptors. Typing coverage differed by locus: A, B, C, DRB1 and DQB1 were typed in about 629-640 donors, DQA1 in about 510, DPA1 in 600 to 610, and DPB1 in just under 490. Genome-wide SNP genotypes for about 55% of the roughly 670 donors were used in a later genetic analysis, which treated that subset as a discovery cohort. A handful of DR-DQ haplotypes were handled as single units for association and clustering because linkage in the cohort was strong. What the study reported, not specific to this receptor: In vitro tests confirmed that a few of the cytomegalovirus-associated TCR beta chains recognize cytomegalovirus antigens. The authors suggested that the approach could potentially be extended to other disease states and immunological phenotypes. Most TCR sequences were seen in very few donors, while some public TCRs were found in many individuals. Because some donors lacked HLA typing at each locus, the association tests relied only on the typed subset. The 87-base-pair reads could not distinguish some IMGT-functional V segments, including TRBV6-2 and TRBV6-3, so those segments were excluded. The cohort was sequenced for TCR beta chains only, and without alpha or paired-chain data the features that could be detected were limited. A later analysis found that HLA-associated TCR beta chains were more clonally expanded and had lower generation probabilities than equally common non-associated chains. According to a later analysis, TCR association rates differed among HLA loci, with DRB1 alleles showing the most associated TCRs and HLA-C alleles showing the fewest. Because counts were too low, around 18 rarely observed V segments, including chromosome 9 orphons, were left out of the earlier analysis of a few hundred of the donors. A later genetic analysis reported fewer N-insertions in productive TCRs among donors in an Asian-associated ancestry cluster than the roughly 720-donor mean. Broadly in line with IMGT annotations, most TCR beta V segments showed up in productive rearrangements about 87% or about 30% of the time in an earlier analysis of several hundred of the donors. In the study, some 180 TCR beta chains were listed as associated with cytomegalovirus. Sequencing depth was assumed to be roughly uniform across donors in the presence/absence analyses, though that assumption may not hold. The classifier was reported to diagnose cytomegalovirus status with high specificity and sensitivity in both the original and validation cohorts. In a later analysis, over 15,000 TCR beta sequences were associated with specific HLA alleles at a false discovery rate of 0.05. Several of the top co-occurrence clusters appeared to be linked to parvovirus B19, influenza, CMV and Epstein-Barr virus, according to a later analysis. A later analysis found that most CMV-associated TCR beta chains appeared HLA-restricted, with HLA associations seemingly driven largely by CMV exposure. When HLA alleles, especially DR and DQ, strongly co-occurred, TCR associations were difficult to assign to individual alleles. The sequencing pipeline was judged likely to have produced a cluster of highly shared sequence variants as a technical artifact. A further reported finding was that TCR beta sequences accurately predicted the HLA-A and HLA-B alleles for most subjects in the first cohort. The only immune exposure information available for the cohort was CMV serostatus. An association between a missense DCLRE1C variant and V-gene and J-gene trimming of TCR beta chains was found in a later genetic analysis and replicated in an independent cohort. Correlated functional status among segregating V segments might be attributable to linkage disequilibrium, but an unknown experimental factor could not be ruled out.

The cohort consisted of some 670 healthy bone marrow donors. At the time of sampling, all cohort members were nominally healthy, though unrecorded immune exposures were likely present. The donor tested CMV seropositive and was one of the 289 seropositive cohort members. Each donor provided a peripheral blood sample, and peripheral blood mononuclear cells were used for TCR beta sequencing. Genomic DNA extraction from the blood cell samples was performed with the Qiagen DNeasy Blood Extraction Kit. For this clone: Its antigen is still unknown. Base-call qualities are not available, and no considerably larger clone is one nucleotide away.

Germline trimming amounts to 4 bases on V and 5 bases on J, with 7 as the count of junction bases outside the gene matches. As encoded in the germline V gene, CDR1 is SGDLS while CDR2 is YYNGEE. From the cysteine through the phenylalanine, the CDR3 covers 14 amino acids. Only the CDR3 portion is preserved as DNA: 42 bases, with reading frame beginning at the first base. The method behind the library was the immunoSEQ multiplex PCR assay. For the multiplex PCR, a mixture combining 60 forward primers for TCR Vbeta segments and 13 reverse primers for TCR Jbeta segments was used. A multiplex PCR assay on genomic DNA amplified the CDR3 region of rearranged TCR beta genes. The Illumina HiSeq System was used to sequence the amplified TCR beta libraries as 87-base-pair reads. From the authors' description of their analysis: A later analysis tallied roughly 76 million unique TCR beta chains across the 660 or so repertoires, and some 10 million of those chains were shared by two or more donors. Raw reads were error-corrected and collapsed into unique sequences by a nearest-neighbor algorithm in which closely related sequences were merged to remove PCR and sequencing errors. Alignment of CDR3 sequences to IMGT reference sequences was used to assign V, D and J gene segments. Each retained sequence needed at least a six-nucleotide match to both a V gene segment and a J gene segment. Rearrangements were called productive when the CDR3 lacked stop codons and stayed in frame with V and J; all others were non-productive. CDR3 was defined according to IMGT convention as the region running from the second conserved V-encoded cysteine to the conserved J-encoded phenylalanine. The earlier analysis of some 580 of the donors excluded any sequence lacking an unambiguous match to a single V gene segment. In an earlier analysis of 500 to 750 of the donors, V segments were called functional above 56.7% productive rearrangements and were called segregating when the between-donor standard deviation exceeded 5%. A statistical classification framework was built to diagnose cytomegalovirus status from the catalog of TCR beta chain sequences. In a later analysis, V and J genes were assigned by comparing TCR nucleotide sequences against IMGT/GENE-DB human TR gene sequences. A later analysis assigned CDR3 sequences and most-parsimonious VDJ recombination scenarios with the TCRdist pipeline. A later analysis defined each TCR beta chain by its CDR3 amino acid sequence plus V-gene family, and excluded reads lacking a unique V-gene family. As a way to deal with suspected cross-contamination and a sequencing artifact, a later analysis dropped under 600 nucleotide sequences that were highly shared and had low generation probability. In a later analysis, a clonal expansion index for each public chain was calculated from normalized within-repertoire ranks of inferred template counts. In a later analysis, generation probabilities were computed using a VDJ recombination model fitted to out-of-frame rearrangements, and the results were checked against IGoR. In a later analysis, TCR-TCR, TCR-HLA and TCR-CMV co-occurrence was scored with hypergeometric tests, and a repertoire-size bias correction was applied to TCR pairs. False discovery rates were estimated in a later analysis by permuting HLA or CMV assignments 20 times. In a later analysis, co-occurring TCRs were grouped using DBSCAN, and TCRdist sequence similarity was added for clustering within HLA-allele-positive subsets. Repertoires with fewer than 30,000 or more than 120,000 public chains were left out of co-occurrence clustering, as were several repertoires with anomalous nucleotide sharing. In its TCRdb copy, this immuneACCESS table keeps in-frame sequences only and misses some clones. Where compared with another copy, unresolved V genes explain less than half of these, and the others have no known cause. Clonal size and the V and J genes are those of that table, whereas D and trimming came from the DNA. The sample yields 150,000 to 200,000 clones; around 84% were counted once. Jointly, the top ten make up roughly 8% of the sample.

The sequenced sample was PBMCs. The clonotype was recovered from a male donor in good health and CMV-seropositive. The chain was built from TRBV9 and TRBJ2-7, and 9 junctional nucleotides match TRBD1. The CDR3 reads as follows: CASSNRDRADEQYF. Here is the DNA: TGTGCCAGCAGCAACCGGGACAGGGCGGACGAGCAGTACTTC.